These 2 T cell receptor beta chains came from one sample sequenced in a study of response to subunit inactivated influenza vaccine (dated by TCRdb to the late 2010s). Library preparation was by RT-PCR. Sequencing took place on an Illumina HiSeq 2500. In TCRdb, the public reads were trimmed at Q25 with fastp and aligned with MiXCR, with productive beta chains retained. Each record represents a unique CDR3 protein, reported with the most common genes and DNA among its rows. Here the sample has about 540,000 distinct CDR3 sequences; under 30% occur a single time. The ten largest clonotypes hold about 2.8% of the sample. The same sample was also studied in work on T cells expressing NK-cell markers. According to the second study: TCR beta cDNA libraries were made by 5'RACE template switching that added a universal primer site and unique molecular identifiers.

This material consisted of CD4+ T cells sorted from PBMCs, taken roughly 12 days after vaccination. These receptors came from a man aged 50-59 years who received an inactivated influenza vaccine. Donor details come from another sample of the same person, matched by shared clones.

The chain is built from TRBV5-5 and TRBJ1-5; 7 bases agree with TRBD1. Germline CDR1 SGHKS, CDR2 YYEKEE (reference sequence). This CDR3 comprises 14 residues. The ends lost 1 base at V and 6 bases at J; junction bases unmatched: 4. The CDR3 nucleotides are TGTGCCAGCAGCTTGTTAGGGGGCGGTCAGCCCCAGCATTTT. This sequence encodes CASSLLGGGQPQHF.

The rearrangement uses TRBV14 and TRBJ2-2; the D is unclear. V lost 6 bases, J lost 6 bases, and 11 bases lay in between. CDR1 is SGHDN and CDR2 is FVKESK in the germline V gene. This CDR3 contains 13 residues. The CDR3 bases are TGTGCCAGCAGTCCGTCGTTGGCCGGGGAGCTGTTTTTT. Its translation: CASSPSLAGELFF.